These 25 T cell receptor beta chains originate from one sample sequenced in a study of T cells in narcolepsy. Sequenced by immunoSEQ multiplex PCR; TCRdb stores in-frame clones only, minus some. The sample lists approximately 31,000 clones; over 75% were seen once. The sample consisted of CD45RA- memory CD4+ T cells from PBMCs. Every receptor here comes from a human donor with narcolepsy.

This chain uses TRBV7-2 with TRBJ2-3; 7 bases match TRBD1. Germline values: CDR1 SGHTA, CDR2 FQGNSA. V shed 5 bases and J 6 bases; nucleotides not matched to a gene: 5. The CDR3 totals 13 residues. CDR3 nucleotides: TGTGCCAGCAGCGAGTCAGGGGGTGATACGCAGTATTTT. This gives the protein CASSESGGDTQYF.

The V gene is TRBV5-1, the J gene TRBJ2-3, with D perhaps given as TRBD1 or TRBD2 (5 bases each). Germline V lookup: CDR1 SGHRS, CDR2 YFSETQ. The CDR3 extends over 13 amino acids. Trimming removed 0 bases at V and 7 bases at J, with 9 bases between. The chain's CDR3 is CASSLDEGNTQYF. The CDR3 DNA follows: TGCGCCAGCAGCTTGGACGAGGGGAATACGCAGTATTTT.

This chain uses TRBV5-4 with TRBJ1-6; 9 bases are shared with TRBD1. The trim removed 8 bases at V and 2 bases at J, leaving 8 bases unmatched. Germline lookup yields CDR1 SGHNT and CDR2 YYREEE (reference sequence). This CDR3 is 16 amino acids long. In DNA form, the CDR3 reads TGTGCCAGTACTACGTGGACAGGGGCCTATAATTCACCCCTCCACTTT. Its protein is CASTTWTGAYNSPLHF.

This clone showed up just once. CDR3 loop: CASSLGRGQSYEQYF. The CDR3 DNA reads TGTGCCAGCAGCTTAGGCAGGGGGCAATCCTACGAGCAGTACTTC. The chain recombines TRBV7-6 with TRBJ2-5; 8 bases align to TRBD1. The DNA end is a closer match to TRBJ2-7, so the J assignment may be wrong. The CDR3 covers 15 residues. Germline V gene lookup returns CDR1 SGHVS and CDR2 FNYEAQ.

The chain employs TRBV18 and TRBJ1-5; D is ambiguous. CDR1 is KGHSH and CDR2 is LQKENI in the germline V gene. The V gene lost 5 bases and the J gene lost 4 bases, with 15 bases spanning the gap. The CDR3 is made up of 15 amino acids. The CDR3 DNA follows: TGTGCCAGCTCAGCGCGCCCTGTGGAAAATCAGCCCCAGCATTTT. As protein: CASSARPVENQPQHF.

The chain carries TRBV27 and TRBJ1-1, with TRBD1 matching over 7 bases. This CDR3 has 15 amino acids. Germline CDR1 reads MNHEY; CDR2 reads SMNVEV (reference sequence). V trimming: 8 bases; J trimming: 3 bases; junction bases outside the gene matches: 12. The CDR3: CASSQGGARDTEAFF. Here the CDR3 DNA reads TGTGCCAGCTCCCAGGGGGGGGCGCGGGACACTGAAGCTTTCTTT.

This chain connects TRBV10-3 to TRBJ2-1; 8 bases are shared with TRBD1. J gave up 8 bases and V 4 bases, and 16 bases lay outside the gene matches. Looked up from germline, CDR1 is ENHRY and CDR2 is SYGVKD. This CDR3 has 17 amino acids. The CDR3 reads CAISAMPTGTGLDEQFF. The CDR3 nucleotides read TGTGCCATCAGTGCGATGCCGACCGGGACAGGTTTAGATGAGCAGTTCTTC.

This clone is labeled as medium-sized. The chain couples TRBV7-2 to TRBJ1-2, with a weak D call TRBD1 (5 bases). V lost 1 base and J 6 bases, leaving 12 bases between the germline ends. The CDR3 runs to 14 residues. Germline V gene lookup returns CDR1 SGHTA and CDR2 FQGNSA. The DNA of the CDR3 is TGTGCCAGCAGCTTAGACGCGTTGGGGGATGGCTACACCTTC. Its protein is CASSLDALGDGYTF.

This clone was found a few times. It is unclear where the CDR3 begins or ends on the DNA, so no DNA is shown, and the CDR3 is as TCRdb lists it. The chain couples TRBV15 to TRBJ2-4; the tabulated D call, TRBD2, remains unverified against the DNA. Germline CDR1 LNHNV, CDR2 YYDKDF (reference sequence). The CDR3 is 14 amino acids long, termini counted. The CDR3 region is CATSRVASGADRDF.

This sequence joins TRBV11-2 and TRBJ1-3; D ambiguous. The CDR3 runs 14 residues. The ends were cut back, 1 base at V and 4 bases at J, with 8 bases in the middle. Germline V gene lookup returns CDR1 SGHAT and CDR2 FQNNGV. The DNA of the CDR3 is TGTGCCAGCAGCTTAGGTCCCAGGGGAAACACCATATATTTT. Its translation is CASSLGPRGNTIYF.

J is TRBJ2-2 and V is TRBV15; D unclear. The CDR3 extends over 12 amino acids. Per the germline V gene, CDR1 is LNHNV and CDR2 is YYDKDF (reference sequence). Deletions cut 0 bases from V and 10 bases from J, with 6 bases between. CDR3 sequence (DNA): TGTGCCACCAGCAGAGATGGGGTGGAGCTGTTTTTT. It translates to CATSRDGVELFF.

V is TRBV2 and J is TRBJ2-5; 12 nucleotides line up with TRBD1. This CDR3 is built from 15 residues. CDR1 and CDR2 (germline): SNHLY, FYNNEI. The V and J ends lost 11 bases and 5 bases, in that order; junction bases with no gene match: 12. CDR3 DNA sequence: TGTGCCTCCCCCCGGGACAGGGGGCCTCGGGAGACCCAGTACTTC. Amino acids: CASPRDRGPRETQYF.

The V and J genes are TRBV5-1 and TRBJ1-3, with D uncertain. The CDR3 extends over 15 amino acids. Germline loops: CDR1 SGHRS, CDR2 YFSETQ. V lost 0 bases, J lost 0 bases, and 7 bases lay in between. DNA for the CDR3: TGCGCCAGCAGCTTGGTTCAGTCCTCTGGAAACACCATATATTTT. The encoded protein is CASSLVQSSGNTIYF.

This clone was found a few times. The CDR3 protein is CATTRDRWDTEAFF. In DNA, the CDR3 is TGTGCCACCACCCGGGACCGTTGGGACACTGAAGCTTTCTTT. The chain recombines TRBV19 with TRBJ1-1, with D possibly matching TRBD1 (5 bases). The CDR3 length is 14 residues. Between the trimmed V and J ends, which lost 10 bases and 3 bases, there was a span of 18 bases. Germline CDR1 LNHDA, CDR2 SQIVND (reference sequence).

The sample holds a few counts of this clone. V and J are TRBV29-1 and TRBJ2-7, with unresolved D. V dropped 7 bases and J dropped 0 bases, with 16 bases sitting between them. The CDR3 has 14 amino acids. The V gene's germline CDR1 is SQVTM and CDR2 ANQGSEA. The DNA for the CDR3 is TGCAGCGCCCAAGGCAGGTCGAGCTCCTACGAGCAGTACTTC. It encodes CSAQGRSSSYEQYF.

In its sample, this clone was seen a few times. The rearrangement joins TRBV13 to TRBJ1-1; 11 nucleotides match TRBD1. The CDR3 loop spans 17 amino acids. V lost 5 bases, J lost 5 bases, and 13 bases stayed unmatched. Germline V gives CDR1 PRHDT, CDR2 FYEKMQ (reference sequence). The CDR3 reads CASSPQVGGTGGTEAFF. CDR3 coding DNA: TGTGCCAGCAGCCCCCAGGTCGGCGGGACAGGGGGTACTGAAGCTTTCTTT.

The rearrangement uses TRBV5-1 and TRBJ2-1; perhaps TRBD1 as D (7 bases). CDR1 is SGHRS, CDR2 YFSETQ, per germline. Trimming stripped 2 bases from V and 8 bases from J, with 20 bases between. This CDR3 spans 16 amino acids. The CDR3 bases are TGCGCCAGCAGCTTCTTAACAGGGGCCGGGAGAGATGAGCAGTTCTTC. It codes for CASSFLTGAGRDEQFF.

In nucleotides, the CDR3 is TGTGCCAGCAGGCTATACAGGGAGGATGGCTACACCTTC. Translating gives CASRLYREDGYTF. V usage is TRBV6-5 and J usage is TRBJ1-2; possibly TRBD1 for D (6 bases). From germline, CDR1 is MNHEY and CDR2 SVGAGI. This CDR3 is 13 amino acids long. Trimming stripped 6 bases from V and 6 bases from J, with 14 bases between.

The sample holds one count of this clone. The CDR3 DNA reads TGTGCCAGTAGTATAGGGGGGGACAGGGGAAACATTCAGTACTTC. Its protein product is CASSIGGDRGNIQYF. This sequence joins TRBV19 and TRBJ2-4, with 10 nucleotides matching TRBD1. Germline-derived CDR1 and CDR2 are LNHDA and SQIVND (reference sequence). This CDR3 comprises 15 residues. J was trimmed by 6 bases and V by 1 base; bases with no gene match: 3.

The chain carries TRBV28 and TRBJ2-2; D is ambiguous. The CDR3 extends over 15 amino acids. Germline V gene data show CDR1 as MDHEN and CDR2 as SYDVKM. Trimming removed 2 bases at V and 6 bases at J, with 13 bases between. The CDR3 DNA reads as TGTGCCAGCAGTTTACCGGGTTATCAGGCCGGGGAGCTGTTTTTT. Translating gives CASSLPGYQAGELFF.

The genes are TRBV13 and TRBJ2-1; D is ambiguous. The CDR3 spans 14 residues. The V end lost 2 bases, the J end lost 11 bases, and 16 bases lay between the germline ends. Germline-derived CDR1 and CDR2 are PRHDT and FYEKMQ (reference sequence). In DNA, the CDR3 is TGTGCCAGCAGCTTATTGGTTACCCTCAGGCAGCAGTTCTTC. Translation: CASSLLVTLRQQFF.

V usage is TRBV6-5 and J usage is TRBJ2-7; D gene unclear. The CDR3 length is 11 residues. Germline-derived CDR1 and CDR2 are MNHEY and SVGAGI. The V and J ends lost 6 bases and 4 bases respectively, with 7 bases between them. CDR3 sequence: CASRSPYEQYF. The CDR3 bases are TGTGCCAGCAGGTCCCCTTACGAGCAGTACTTC.

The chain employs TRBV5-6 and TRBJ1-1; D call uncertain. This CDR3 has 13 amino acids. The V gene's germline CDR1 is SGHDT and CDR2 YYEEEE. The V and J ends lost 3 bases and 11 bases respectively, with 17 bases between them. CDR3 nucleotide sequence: TGTGCCAGCAGCTCTCTTTTATACCTTCACGCTTTCTTT. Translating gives CASSSLLYLHAFF.

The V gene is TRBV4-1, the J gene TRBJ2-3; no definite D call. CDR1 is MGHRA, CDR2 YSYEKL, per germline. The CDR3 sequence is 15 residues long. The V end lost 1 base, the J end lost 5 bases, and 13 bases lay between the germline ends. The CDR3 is CASSQGGLLVDTQYF. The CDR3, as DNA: TGCGCCAGCAGCCAAGGTGGCCTATTAGTAGATACGCAGTATTTT.

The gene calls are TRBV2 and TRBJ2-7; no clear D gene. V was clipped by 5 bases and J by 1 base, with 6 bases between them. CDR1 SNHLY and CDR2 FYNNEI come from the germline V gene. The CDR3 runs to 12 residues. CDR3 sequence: CASSISSYEQYF. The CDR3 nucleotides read TGTGCCAGCAGTATATCGTCCTACGAGCAGTACTTC. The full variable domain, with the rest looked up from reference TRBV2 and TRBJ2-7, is EPEVTQTPSHQVTQMGQEVILRCVPISNHLYFYWYRQILGQKVEFLVSFYNNEISEKSEIFDDQFSVERPDGSNFTLKIRSTKLEDSAMYFCASSISSYEQYFGPGTRLTVT.